The 31 T cell receptor beta chains presented below share a single source sample, sequenced in a study of neurological immune-mediated disorders. Each CDR3 protein is one row after TCRdb ran MiXCR on the 5' RACE reads. The profile covers more than 75,000 distinct CDR3 sequences, with approximately 3.5% appearing a single time and 2.9% taken by the ten largest. The sequencing input was PBMCs. The source is a woman aged 50 to 60 with multiple sclerosis.

This clonotype was detected ten times or more. The V call is TRBV7-2, the J call TRBJ1-2, with TRBD1 matching 10 bases. Germline CDR1 is SGHTA and CDR2 is FQGNSA. The CDR3 length is 13 residues. The ends lost 8 bases at V and 9 bases at J; junction bases unmatched: 9. The CDR3 protein is CASGSGQGISYTF. For the CDR3, the DNA is TGTGCCAGCGGTTCGGGACAGGGGATCAGCTACACCTTC.

With respect to this clonotype: This is likely a read error, given that the CDR3 carries no conserved phenylalanine or tryptophan at its end. V is TRBV20-1 and J is TRBJ2-7, with D perhaps TRBD1 or TRBD2 (5 bases each). Germline V lookup: CDR1 DFQATT, CDR2 SNEGSKA (reference sequence). The CDR3 has 12 residues. Between the trimmed V and J ends, which lost 6 bases and 3 bases, there was a span of 12 bases. The CDR3 sequence is CSAGDGFYEQYN. As DNA, the CDR3 is TGCAGTGCAGGGGACGGCTTCTACGAGCAGTACAAC.

This clonotype was seen at least ten times. This chain joins TRBV5-6 and TRBJ1-1, with 10 bases fitting TRBD1. This CDR3 is built from 14 residues. J was trimmed by 5 bases and V by 2 bases; bases with no gene match: 3. In germline, CDR1 is SGHDT, CDR2 YYEEEE. CDR3 sequence (DNA): TGTGCCAGCAGCTTTCTGGACAGGGGGACTGAAGCTTTCTTT. Its protein is CASSFLDRGTEAFF.

This clonotype was found many times. The chain is built from TRBV7-2 and TRBJ2-1, with D perhaps matching TRBD2 (6 bases). Trimming took 1 base from V and 0 from J, leaving 10 bases between them. The CDR3 loop spans 16 amino acids. Germline-derived CDR1 and CDR2 are SGHTA and FQGNSA. CDR3: CASSLGGGNSYNEQFF. The CDR3 DNA reads as TGTGCCAGCAGCTTAGGGGGCGGGAACTCCTACAATGAGCAGTTCTTC.

Ten or more counts support this clonotype. The genes are TRBV12-3 or TRBV12-4 and TRBJ2-7; D uncertain. V lost 4 bases to trimming and J lost 7 bases, with 8 bases between them. This CDR3 comprises 11 residues. For the CDR3, the DNA is TGTGCCAGCAGTTCTGGGATTGAGCAGTACTTC. It specifies CASSSGIEQYF.

The sample holds many counts of this clonotype. The J gene is TRBJ2-1, the V gene TRBV14; 8 bases map to TRBD1. Germline CDR1 SGHDN, CDR2 FVKESK. This CDR3 has 15 amino acids. The V and J ends lost 4 bases and 7 bases, in that order; junction bases with no gene match: 9. CDR3: CASSPTGAKINEQFF. CDR3 nucleotides: TGTGCCAGCAGCCCGACAGGGGCTAAAATTAATGAGCAGTTCTTC.

Ten or more counts support this clonotype. The V call is TRBV5-1, the J call TRBJ2-7; the D is unclear. The CDR3 runs 13 residues. The V end was cut by 2 bases, the J end by 0 bases, with 6 bases between. Germline assignment: CDR1 SGHRS and CDR2 YFSETQ. CDR3 amino acids: CASSFTVSYEQYF. DNA of the CDR3: TGCGCCAGCAGCTTTACAGTCTCCTACGAGCAGTACTTC.

This clonotype was picked up many times. CDR3 protein: CASSQGAPWPNEQYF. As DNA, the CDR3 is TGCGCCAGCAGCCAAGGGGCCCCATGGCCCAACGAGCAGTACTTC. The chain recombines TRBV4-3 with TRBJ2-7; D gene uncertain. The CDR3 runs to 15 residues. V shed 1 base and J shed 5 bases, with 15 bases lying between them. CDR1 is LGHNA and CDR2 is YSLEER in the germline V gene.

In this sample, this clonotype turned up a few times. A much larger clone is a single base away; this may be a read error. The chain is built from TRBV28 and TRBJ1-1; D remains ambiguous. Trimming stripped 5 bases from V and 3 bases from J, with 7 bases between. The CDR3 is 12 amino acids. CDR1 is MDHEN, CDR2 SYDVKM, per germline. CDR3 in amino acids: CASSKGDTEAFF. DNA of the CDR3: TGTGCCAGCAGTAAGGGTGACACTGAAGCTTTCTTT.

This clonotype has a count of ten or more. The chain recombines TRBV12-3 or TRBV12-4 with TRBJ2-4; TRBD2 matches at 7 bases. This CDR3 is built from 16 residues. V was pared by 6 bases and J by 0 bases, with 8 bases of the junction left unmatched. The CDR3 loop is CASSPGGTRAKNIQYF. The CDR3 DNA is TGTGCCAGCAGCCCCGGGGGGACCAGAGCCAAAAACATTCAGTACTTC.

This clonotype has only a few counts. This rearrangement joins TRBV27 to TRBJ2-1, with 11 bases that match TRBD2. V lost 10 bases and J lost 0; bases outside the gene matches: 5. This CDR3 has 15 residues. Germline V gene lookup returns CDR1 MNHEY and CDR2 SMNVEV (reference sequence). CDR3 bases: TGTGCCACCGCTAGCGGGAGGAGCTCCTACAATGAGCAGTTCTTC. As protein: CATASGRSSYNEQFF.

At least ten counts were recorded for this clonotype. The chain carries TRBV12-3 or TRBV12-4 and TRBJ2-1; TRBD2 might be the D (5 bases). Trimming took off 3 bases at V and 9 bases at J, with 15 bases between the two ends. The CDR3 totals 14 residues. The CDR3 reads CASSFFGDQGEQFF. CDR3 in DNA: TGTGCCAGCAGTTTTTTCGGGGATCAAGGTGAGCAGTTCTTC.

This clonotype was observed many times. V and J are TRBV7-2 and TRBJ2-7; possibly TRBD1 or TRBD2 for D (6 bases each). Germline V CDR1 and CDR2: SGHTA, FQGNSA. The CDR3 is 14 amino acids. Deletions cut 1 base from V and 1 base from J, with 8 bases between. Here the CDR3 DNA reads TGTGCCAGCAGCTTAGGCGGGACATCCTACGAGCAGTACTTC. Its translation is CASSLGGTSYEQYF.

This clonotype was recorded many times. The V call is TRBV5-1, the J call TRBJ2-5; D call uncertain. V was trimmed by 4 bases and J by 2 bases, leaving 9 bases between them. In germline, CDR1 is SGHRS, CDR2 YFSETQ. The CDR3 runs to 13 residues. The CDR3 coding sequence is TGCGCCAGCAGCGTCGGAAGACAAGAGACCCAGTACTTC. This translates into CASSVGRQETQYF.

The table lists this clonotype with many counts. The chain has TRBV6-5 and TRBJ2-7; the D gene is possibly TRBD1 (5 bases). This CDR3 comprises 12 residues. CDR1 is MNHEY and CDR2 is SVGAGI in the germline V gene. Trimming stripped 8 bases from V and 0 bases from J, with 8 bases between. The CDR3 is CASQGFSYEQYF. The CDR3 coding sequence is TGTGCCAGCCAGGGCTTCTCCTACGAGCAGTACTTC.

This clonotype came up many times. The chain combines TRBV5-1 with TRBJ1-2; D is undetermined. V was pared by 2 bases and J by 8 bases, with 7 bases between. This CDR3 spans 11 amino acids. The germline V gene encodes CDR1 SGHRS and CDR2 YFSETQ. CDR3 nucleotide sequence: TGCGCCAGCAGCTTCGACTTCGGCTACACCTTC. Translating gives CASSFDFGYTF. The full variable domain, rest sourced from reference TRBV5-1 and TRBJ1-2, is KAGVTQTPRYLIKTRGQQVTLSCSPISGHRSVSWYQQTPGQGLQFLFEYFSETQRNKGNFPGRFSGRQFSNSRSEMNVSTLELGDSALYLCASSFDFGYTFGSGTRLTVV.

This clonotype showed up many times. V and J are TRBV27 and TRBJ2-3; D uncertain. CDR1 MNHEY and CDR2 SMNVEV come from the germline V gene (reference sequence). This CDR3 spans 12 amino acids. Trimming removed 6 bases from V and 2 bases from J, with 6 bases in between. This chain's CDR3 is CASRHYTDTQYF. Written as DNA, the CDR3 is TGTGCCAGCAGACACTACACAGATACGCAGTATTTT.

In its sample, this clonotype was seen many times. J is TRBJ2-1 and V is TRBV6-1; D call uncertain. The V end was cut by 0 bases, the J end by 8 bases, with 2 bases between. In germline, CDR1 is MNHNS, CDR2 SASEGT. The CDR3 totals 11 residues. The DNA of the CDR3 is TGTGCCAGCAGTGAAGCCTATGAGCAGTTCTTC. The encoded protein is CASSEAYEQFF.

This clonotype was seen ten or more times. The chain joins TRBV20-1 to TRBJ1-1; possibly TRBD1 for D (6 bases). CDR1 and CDR2 (germline): DFQATT, SNEGSKA (reference sequence). V was cut by 0 bases and J by 3 bases, with 14 bases left in between. The CDR3 has 15 amino acids. The CDR3 DNA is TGCAGTGCTAGAGATCGGAGCAGGGGAGACACTGAAGCTTTCTTT. Amino acids: CSARDRSRGDTEAFF.

This clonotype was seen repeatedly, ten times or more. The CDR3 reads CASSYFGNEQFF. For the CDR3, the DNA is TGTGCCAGCAGTTATTTTGGGAATGAGCAGTTCTTC. J is TRBJ2-1 and V is TRBV12-3 or TRBV12-4; D gene unclear. Trimming took 4 bases from V and 7 from J, leaving 8 bases between them. The CDR3 runs 12 residues.

This clonotype was counted at least ten times. The chain combines TRBV5-1 with TRBJ1-1, with D possibly matching TRBD1 (5 bases). Between the trimmed V and J ends, which lost 5 bases and 1 base, there was a span of 9 bases. CDR1 is SGHRS, CDR2 YFSETQ, per germline. The CDR3 sequence is 13 residues long. The CDR3 DNA sequence: TGCGCCAGCAGGGGGGTAGGGAACACTGAAGCTTTCTTT. This translates into CASRGVGNTEAFF. Together with reference TRBV5-1 and TRBJ1-1, the CDR3 gives the full variable domain: KAGVTQTPRYLIKTRGQQVTLSCSPISGHRSVSWYQQTPGQGLQFLFEYFSETQRNKGNFPGRFSGRQFSNSRSEMNVSTLELGDSALYLCASRGVGNTEAFFGQGTRLTVV.

At least ten counts were recorded for this clonotype. This chain joins TRBV5-1 and TRBJ2-2; 9 bases are a match to TRBD2. This CDR3 spans 16 amino acids. V shed 4 bases, J shed 11 bases, and the junction held 15 bases outside the gene matches. Germline CDR1 and CDR2: SGHRS and YFSETQ. This CDR3 reads CASSTPLAGSGRELFF. The CDR3 nucleotides read TGCGCCAGCAGCACCCCGCTAGCGGGGTCGGGTCGAGAGCTGTTTTTT.

This clonotype appeared many times. The CDR3 DNA reads TGTGCCAGCAGCTTGAATTACGGGACAGGGGACGAGCAGTACTTC. Amino acids: CASSLNYGTGDEQYF. The chain combines TRBV5-5 with TRBJ2-7; 10 bases are shared with TRBD1. Trimming cost V 1 base and J 5 bases; bases outside gene matches: 6. The length of the CDR3 is 15 residues. The germline V gene has CDR1 SGHKS and CDR2 YYEKEE (reference sequence).

This clonotype was observed many times. The chain joins TRBV20-1 to TRBJ1-4; 8 bases fit TRBD1. Germline V lookup: CDR1 DFQATT, CDR2 SNEGSKA (reference sequence). V shed 0 bases, J shed 7 bases, and the junction held 4 bases outside the gene matches. The CDR3 consists of 14 residues. The CDR3 nucleotides read TGCAGTGCTAGAGATCGGCAGGGGGCTGAAAAACTGTTTTTT. It codes for CSARDRQGAEKLFF.

This clonotype was recorded many times. The J gene is TRBJ2-5, the V gene TRBV10-3; D call uncertain. The germline gives CDR1 ENHRY, CDR2 SYGVKD. This CDR3 contains 12 residues. The V end was cut by 5 bases, the J end by 0 bases, with 4 bases between. Here the CDR3 DNA reads TGTGCCATCAGTCGGGACCAAGAGACCCAGTACTTC. Translated, it gives CAISRDQETQYF.

This clonotype was detected ten times or more. The V call is TRBV12-3 or TRBV12-4, the J call TRBJ1-1, with D uncertain. This CDR3 region has 15 residues. V lost 1 base and J lost 4, with 13 bases in between. The CDR3 spells CASSLGGSPSTEAFF. The CDR3 nucleotides are TGTGCCAGCAGTTTAGGGGGTAGCCCGAGCACTGAAGCTTTCTTT.

This clonotype was counted at least ten times. V and J are TRBV20-1 and TRBJ2-5; D might be TRBD1 (6 bases). V was pared by 3 bases and J by 4 bases, with 9 bases between. The germline V gene has CDR1 DFQATT and CDR2 SNEGSKA (reference sequence). The CDR3 has 12 amino acids. The CDR3 spells CSARLDRETQYF. The CDR3 bases are TGCAGTGCTAGGCTGGACAGAGAGACCCAGTACTTC.

This clonotype showed up many times. The chain combines TRBV12-3 or TRBV12-4 with TRBJ2-7, with TRBD1 matching 10 bases. Trimming cost V 1 base and J 7 bases; bases outside gene matches: 10. The CDR3 runs 16 residues. This CDR3 reads CASSLGGRDRGLEQYF. CDR3 in DNA: TGTGCCAGCAGTTTAGGAGGTCGGGACAGGGGACTAGAGCAGTACTTC.

This clonotype appeared many times. The CDR3 DNA reads TGTGCCAGCAGCTTAGACTGGGATAATTCACCCCTCCACTTT. It specifies CASSLDWDNSPLHF. The chain is built from TRBV7-2 and TRBJ1-6; D gene ambiguous. V shed 1 base and J shed 5 bases, with 6 bases lying between them. Germline-derived CDR1 and CDR2 are SGHTA and FQGNSA. CDR3 length: 14 residues.

This clonotype was observed many times. This chain uses TRBV20-1 with TRBJ2-3; D is uncertain. This CDR3 has 11 amino acids. Germline V lookup: CDR1 DFQATT, CDR2 SNEGSKA (reference sequence). V was shortened by 5 bases and J by 0 bases, with 3 bases between the two germline ends. CDR3 loop: CSAYSTDTQYF. The CDR3 DNA sequence: TGCAGTGCTTACAGCACAGATACGCAGTATTTT.

In its sample, this clonotype was seen many times. This chain joins TRBV11-2 and TRBJ1-2; the match to TRBD1 covers 7 bases. CDR3 length equals 13 residues. V was pared by 7 bases and J by 6 bases, with 8 bases of the junction left unmatched. Germline CDR1 is SGHAT and CDR2 is FQNNGV. Here the CDR3 reads CASKRQGFHGYTF. CDR3 nucleotide sequence: TGTGCCAGCAAACGACAGGGATTCCATGGCTACACCTTC.